These 13 T cell receptor beta chains were sequenced from one sample in a study of blood T cells in healthy people across ages. A second PCR of about 6 to 11 cycles used a sample-barcoded 5' primer and a J-beta primer mix. TCRdb processed the 5' RACE reads anew with MiXCR; each CDR3 protein has one entry. Among roughly 800,000 distinct CDR3 sequences listed, 20% to 25% were seen once. In addition, the sample was reused for a study of T cells of mothers and their children.

The specimen sequenced was blood. The source of these receptors is a boy aged 5-17 years in good health.

The chain combines TRBV28 with TRBJ2-7; D gene unclear. The CDR3 runs 13 residues. Germline CDR1 reads MDHEN; CDR2 reads SYDVKM. V shed 3 bases and J shed 1 base, with 7 bases lying between them. The CDR3: CASSLPESYEQYF. The CDR3 DNA reads as TGTGCCAGCAGTTTGCCAGAGTCCTACGAGCAGTACTTC.

This chain joins TRBV9 and TRBJ1-2; D may be TRBD1 (6 bases). The germline CDR1 and CDR2 sequences are SGDLS and YYNGEE. Between the trimmed V and J ends, which lost 1 base and 8 bases, there was a span of 15 bases. The CDR3 has 14 amino acids. The CDR3 DNA reads as TGTGCCAGCAGCGTACGGGACCAGGGGCCCGGCTACACCTTC. Its translation is CASSVRDQGPGYTF.

The genes are TRBV29-1 and TRBJ2-5, with 14 bases matching TRBD2. This CDR3 has 15 residues. Germline V gives CDR1 SQVTM, CDR2 ANQGSEA. Germline trimming cut 6 bases from V and 9 bases from J; bases unmatched to any gene: 12. CDR3 DNA sequence: TGCAGCGTCGCCCCACGACTAGCGGGAGGGGAGGCCCAGTACTTC. Translation: CSVAPRLAGGEAQYF.

The genes are TRBV20-1 and TRBJ1-6; TRBD1 agrees at 9 bases. Germline V gene sequence: CDR1 DFQATT, CDR2 SNEGSKA (reference sequence). The CDR3 spans 15 residues. Trimming cost V 0 bases and J 6 bases; bases outside gene matches: 3. This CDR3 is CSAREIQGANSPLHF. The CDR3 DNA reads TGCAGTGCTAGAGAAATACAGGGGGCTAATTCACCCCTCCACTTT.

The genes are TRBV7-8 and TRBJ2-7; a possible D gene is TRBD2 (5 bases). Germline lookup yields CDR1 SGHVS and CDR2 FQNEAQ. CDR3 length: 14 residues. Trimming took off 2 bases at V and 5 bases at J, with 13 bases between the two ends. CDR3 sequence reads: CASSLPASGNEQYF. CDR3 DNA: TGTGCCAGCAGCTTACCAGCGTCCGGGAACGAGCAGTACTTC.

This clonotype turned up a few times. The V and J genes are TRBV13 and TRBJ2-5; 11 nucleotides line up with TRBD2. Looked up from germline, CDR1 is PRHDT and CDR2 is FYEKMQ (reference sequence). CDR3 length equals 16 residues. The J segment lost 1 base and the V segment lost 5 bases, leaving 6 bases of the junction unmatched. CDR3 in amino acids: CASSLSGRVGQETQYF. Written as DNA, the CDR3 is TGTGCCAGCAGCCTTAGCGGGAGGGTAGGCCAAGAGACCCAGTACTTC.

The chain joins TRBV11-2 to TRBJ2-7, with D possibly being TRBD1 (5 bases). The CDR3 is made up of 15 amino acids. V shed 6 bases and J shed 0 bases, with 15 bases lying between them. The germline CDR1 and CDR2 sequences are SGHAT and FQNNGV. CDR3 coding DNA: TGTGCCAGCAGTCTAAATTATCAGGGCTCCTACGAGCAGTACTTC. Protein: CASSLNYQGSYEQYF.

This rearrangement joins TRBV18 to TRBJ1-3, with D possibly TRBD1 on 6 matching bases. The V and J ends lost 1 base and 7 bases respectively, with 11 bases between them. The germline gives CDR1 KGHSH, CDR2 LQKENI. This CDR3 is 14 amino acids long. The CDR3 is CASSPRTADNTIYF. The CDR3 bases are TGTGCCAGCTCACCACGGACAGCGGATAACACCATATATTTT.

This clonotype has a handful of counts. This sequence joins TRBV7-9 and TRBJ1-1; 8 bases map to TRBD1. V was clipped by 4 bases and J by 6 bases; unmatched bases: 7. The V gene's germline CDR1 is SEHNR and CDR2 FQNEAQ (reference sequence). This CDR3 has 14 residues. CDR3 amino acids: CASSSQGARAEAFF. In DNA, the CDR3 is TGTGCCAGCAGCTCCCAGGGGGCCCGCGCTGAAGCTTTCTTT.

The chain combines TRBV7-3 with TRBJ2-3, with 15 bases identical to TRBD2. V was pared by 3 bases and J by 2 bases, with 6 bases of the junction left unmatched. The CDR3 is made up of 18 amino acids. Germline V gene lookup returns CDR1 SGHTA and CDR2 FQGTGA. The CDR3 is CASSFGLAGGPSTDTQYF. CDR3 sequence (DNA): TGTGCCAGCAGCTTCGGACTAGCGGGAGGGCCCTCCACAGATACGCAGTATTTT.

This rearrangement joins TRBV20-1 to TRBJ2-5, with 7 positions matching TRBD1. TRBJ2-7 explains the end of the DNA better; the J call may be wrong. In germline, CDR1 is DFQATT, CDR2 SNEGSKA (reference sequence). The CDR3 runs to 13 residues. DNA of the CDR3: TGCAGCGCTGAGGGGGCAACCGACTACGAGCAGTACTTC. This translates into CSAEGATDYEQYF.

The chain links TRBV6-5 to TRBJ2-1, with D perhaps assigned TRBD1 or TRBD2 (5 bases each). This CDR3 has 15 residues. Trimming stripped 4 bases from V and 0 bases from J, with 10 bases between. CDR1 is MNHEY and CDR2 is SVGAGI in the germline V gene. The CDR3 here is CASSSGDGSYNEQFF. The CDR3 DNA follows: TGTGCCAGCAGTTCCGGGGACGGCTCCTACAATGAGCAGTTCTTC.

The gene calls are TRBV18 and TRBJ2-5; D unclear. Trimming removed 6 bases from V and 1 base from J, with 12 bases in between. The CDR3 spans 14 residues. Per the germline V gene, CDR1 is KGHSH and CDR2 is LQKENI. CDR3 amino acids: CASSRVGVQETQYF. In DNA form, the CDR3 reads TGTGCCAGCTCCCGCGTTGGAGTCCAAGAGACCCAGTACTTC.